There are a few counts of the clone carrying this TCR beta chain. The data are from a study of T cell repertoires in cytomegalovirus infection. TCRdb ran MiXCR on the reads and lists one entry per CDR3 protein. Among some 450,000 distinct CDR3 sequences listed, approximately 33% were seen once. Germline CDR1 and CDR2: DFQATT and SNEGSKA (reference sequence). This CDR3 contains 14 residues. V lost 3 bases to trimming and J lost 4 bases; unmatched junction nucleotides: 5. This chain uses TRBV20-1 with TRBJ2-3; 9 nucleotides match TRBD1. The sample was PBMCs. This TCR was recovered from a human donor in good health (CMV status not recorded). Some clones in this sample may be carry-over from other donors' samples. The CDR3 coding sequence is TGCAGTGCTAGCGGGACAGGGCAAGCAGATACGCAGTATTTT. Protein: CSASGTGQADTQYF.